A single TCR beta chain is shown here with its context. Its antigen is not known. This specimen comes from a study of cytotoxic CD8 clonotypes in ibrutinib-treated CLL. Study-wide points: Baseline-level clonality went beyond age-matched healthy donors and moved in step with circulating CD8+ T-cell counts. Elevated clonality accompanied ibrutinib response, with a return toward baseline values at progression.

Per the germline V gene, CDR1 is LGHNA and CDR2 is YNFKEQ. V gave up 3 bases and J gave up 2 bases; unmatched junction bases: 5. The CDR3 loop spans 16 amino acids. Data came from immunoSEQ multiplex PCR; TCRdb stores just in-frame clones and leaves some out. The sample shows 330,000 or so clones, 67% of them seen only once. With cryopreserved PBMCs as the source, roughly 2 micrograms of genomic DNA went to TCR beta libraries. This TCR derives from a human donor with chronic lymphocytic leukemia. V is TRBV4-2 and J is TRBJ2-3; 10 nucleotides line up with TRBD2. This specimen consisted of PBMCs, obtained after 36 months of ibrutinib treatment. The chain's CDR3 is CASSHITSGATDTQYF. The CDR3 DNA is TGTGCCAGCAGCCATATAACTAGCGGGGCCACAGATACGCAGTATTTT.